The entry that follows covers one T cell receptor (beta chain) sequence. This CDR3 has 14 residues. V gave up 4 bases and J gave up 8 bases, with 16 bases separating them. The V gene's germline CDR1 is MRHNA and CDR2 SNTAGT. TCRdb's table, derived via immunoSEQ multiplex PCR, lists solely in-frame clones and lacks some. In the table there are around 120,000 clones, around 94% of which are singletons. The source of the sample is a study of T cell responses to AZD1222 COVID-19 vaccine. The sequence came from an adult who received the AZD1222 COVID-19 vaccine. The chain couples TRBV6-4 to TRBJ2-3; D is unclear. The specimen comprised peripheral blood, sampled 28 days after the second AZD1222 dose. This CDR3 is CASSVGLGVVTQYF. CDR3 DNA: TGTGCCAGCAGTGTAGGGCTAGGAGTGGTTACGCAGTATTTT.